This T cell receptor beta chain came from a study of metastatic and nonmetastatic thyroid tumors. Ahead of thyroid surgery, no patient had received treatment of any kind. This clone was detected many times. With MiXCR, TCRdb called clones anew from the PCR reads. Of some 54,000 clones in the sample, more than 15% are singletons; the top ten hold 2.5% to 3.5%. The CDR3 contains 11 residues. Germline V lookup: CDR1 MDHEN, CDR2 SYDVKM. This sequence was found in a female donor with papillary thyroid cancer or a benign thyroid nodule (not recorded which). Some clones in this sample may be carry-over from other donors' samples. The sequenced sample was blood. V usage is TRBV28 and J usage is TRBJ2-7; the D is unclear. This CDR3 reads CVCAQNYEQYF. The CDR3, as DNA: TGTGTATGTGCACAAAACTACGAGCAGTACTTC.